Below, one TCR beta chain is given with its context. It lacks a known antigen. It has no much larger one-base neighbor in the sample; base qualities were not kept. Libraries were built with the immunoSEQ multiplex PCR assay. For the multiplex PCR, a mixture combining 60 forward primers for TCR Vbeta segments and 13 reverse primers for TCR Jbeta segments was used. The CDR3 region of rearranged TCR beta genes was amplified from genomic DNA with a multiplex PCR assay. On the Illumina HiSeq System, the amplified TCR beta libraries were sequenced as 87-base-pair reads. Per the source publication's procedure: In a later analysis, some 80 million unique TCR beta chains were counted across the roughly 610 repertoires, and around 10 million of these chains were shared by at least two donors. To remove PCR and sequencing errors, raw reads were error-corrected and collapsed into unique sequences using a nearest-neighbor algorithm that merged closely related sequences. To assign V, D and J gene segments, CDR3 sequences were aligned to IMGT reference sequences. For a sequence to be retained, a match of at least six nucleotides was required to both a V gene segment and a J gene segment. Rearrangements were classified as productive when the CDR3 lacked stop codons and remained in frame with V and J, and all other rearrangements were classified as non-productive. CDR3 was defined according to IMGT convention as the region running from the second conserved V-encoded cysteine to the conserved J-encoded phenylalanine. The earlier analysis of some 580 of the donors excluded any sequence lacking an unambiguous match to a single V gene segment. In an earlier analysis of 450 to 700 of the donors, V segments were called functional above 56.7% productive rearrangements and were called segregating when the between-donor standard deviation exceeded 5%. A statistical classification framework was built for diagnosing cytomegalovirus status from the catalog of TCR beta chain sequences. In a later analysis, TCR nucleotide sequences were compared against IMGT/GENE-DB human TR gene sequences so that V and J genes could be assigned. Using the TCRdist pipeline, a later analysis assigned CDR3 sequences along with most-parsimonious VDJ recombination scenarios. In a later analysis, each TCR beta chain was defined by its CDR3 amino acid sequence together with its V-gene family, and reads lacking a unique V-gene family were excluded. To address suspected cross-contamination and a sequencing artifact, a later analysis removed roughly 580 highly shared, low-generation-probability nucleotide sequences. In a later analysis, a clonal expansion index was calculated for each public chain from normalized within-repertoire ranks of inferred template counts. A later analysis computed generation probabilities with a VDJ recombination model fitted to out-of-frame rearrangements, and checked the results against IGoR. A later analysis scored TCR-TCR, TCR-HLA and TCR-CMV co-occurrence with hypergeometric tests, applying a repertoire-size bias correction to TCR pairs. To estimate false discovery rates, a later analysis permuted the HLA or CMV assignments 20 times. In a later analysis, co-occurring TCRs were grouped using DBSCAN, with TCRdist sequence similarity added in when clustering inside HLA-allele-positive subsets. Repertoires with fewer than 30,000 or more than 120,000 public chains, plus five repertoires with anomalous nucleotide sharing, were excluded from co-occurrence clustering. Entries here come from immuneACCESS through TCRdb and include only in-frame sequences with V and J called. Some clones fail to appear in such tables; in the studies checked, an unresolved V gene covers under half of the shortfall, and the cause of the remainder is unknown. D and trimming were read from the DNA, whereas the V and J calls and clone size are those reported in that table. The sample table lists about 270,000 clones, under 80% of them with a count of one. The top ten hold approximately 2.5% of the sample.

Trimming takes 3 bases from V and 6 bases from J, and the germline ends sit 9 bases apart. Looking up the germline V gene yields CDR1 MNHEY and CDR2 SVGAGI. The CDR3 starts with the cysteine, ends with the phenylalanine, and has 13 residues. Just the 39-base CDR3 DNA is kept, in frame starting at base 1. The cohort was made up of roughly 670 healthy bone marrow donors. All cohort members were sampled while nominally healthy, although unrecorded immune exposures were likely present. The donor tested CMV seronegative, placing the donor among the 350 to 400 seronegative members of the cohort. A peripheral blood sample was collected from each donor, and TCR beta sequencing was performed on peripheral blood mononuclear cells. Genomic DNA extraction from the blood cell samples was performed with the Qiagen DNeasy Blood Extraction Kit. The sample originates from a study of cytomegalovirus exposure and HLA in healthy donors listed by TCRdb under 2017. The study in broad terms: An earlier analysis of about 530 of the donors reported about 300 Gb of sequence data and 117 million unique TCR beta sequences obtained from about 180 million T cells. Among around 400 genotyped donors of the cohort, an average of approximately 240,000 unique TCR beta nucleotide sequences were sequenced per donor, around 18% of them non-productive. To predict cytomegalovirus infection status, the study combined high-throughput TCR immunosequencing, statistical association of individual TCRs with disease status, and machine learning. Of the roughly 390 genotyped donors, 75% to 85% were placed in the genetic ancestry cluster associated with self-reported Caucasian donors. A later genetic analysis took genome-wide SNP genotypes for 398 of the 666 donors and used that subset as a discovery cohort. The T cell repertoires of 666 subjects were profiled by immunosequencing and related to cytomegalovirus serostatus. An earlier analysis of fewer than 700 of the donors applied high-throughput TCR beta sequencing to assess whether each TCR beta V gene segment acted as functional or pseudogenic. A separate validation cohort of over a hundred different subjects was used in addition to the approximately 670-subject first cohort. Rather than drawing on any new phenotypic data, the later analysis identified candidate immune exposures from TCR beta sequences and the way those sequences occurred across donors. Donor age, sex, ethnicity and CMV serostatus were compiled alongside the repertoire data. Five DR-DQ haplotypes were treated as single units for association and clustering because of strong linkage in the cohort. HLA typing included class I and class II loci at four-digit resolution. The study was designed to test whether signatures of past pathogen exposure could be identified by cataloging public T cell receptors. Around 320 gigabases of sequencing data and some 85 million unique TCR sequences were included in an early release covering roughly 600 HLA-typed donors. The number of typed donors differed by locus: about 620-630 for A, B, C, DRB1 and DQB1; approximately 530 for DQA1; 600 to 610 for DPA1; and about 450 for DPB1. Every repertoire in the discovery cohort had been generated on one and the same sequencing platform. In a later analysis, previously published TCR beta repertoires from fewer than 750 donors were re-analyzed and high-resolution HLA genotyping was added so that TCR occurrence patterns could be studied.

General conclusions and limits of the study: A later genetic analysis reported fewer N-insertions in productive TCRs among donors in an Asian-associated ancestry cluster than the roughly 700-donor mean. In a later analysis, TCR association rates were found to vary across HLA loci, with the most associated TCRs seen for DRB1 alleles and the fewest for HLA-C alleles. In this cohort, only TCR beta chains were sequenced, and detectable features were limited by the absence of alpha or paired-chain data. The authors suggested that the approach could potentially be extended to other disease states and immunological phenotypes. A few of the identified cytomegalovirus-associated TCR beta chains were confirmed in vitro to be specific for cytomegalovirus antigens. Because some donors lacked HLA typing at each locus, the association tests relied only on the typed subset. The sequencing pipeline was judged likely to have produced a cluster of highly shared sequence variants as a technical artifact. A further reported finding was that TCR beta sequences accurately predicted the HLA-A and HLA-B alleles for most subjects in the first cohort. The only immune exposure information available for the cohort was CMV serostatus. Some IMGT-functional V segments, including TRBV6-2 and TRBV6-3, could not be told apart with the 87-base-pair reads, so those segments were excluded. In a later genetic analysis, a missense DCLRE1C variant was associated with V-gene and J-gene trimming of TCR beta chains, and the association was replicated in an independent cohort. In a later analysis, HLA-associated TCR beta chains showed more clonal expansion and lower generation probabilities than non-associated chains that were equally common. An earlier analysis of around 600 of the donors showed that most TCR beta V segments appeared in productive rearrangements either about 87% or about 30% of the time, which broadly matched IMGT annotations. A total of roughly 160 TCR beta chains were listed by the study as associated with cytomegalovirus. The presence/absence analyses assumed that sequencing depth was roughly uniform across donors, and that assumption may not be true. Most CMV-associated TCR beta chains appeared to be HLA-restricted in a later analysis, and the HLA associations seemed to be driven largely by CMV exposure. A later analysis reported that several top co-occurrence clusters appeared linked to parvovirus B19, influenza, CMV and Epstein-Barr virus. Most TCR sequences were seen in very few donors, while some public TCRs were found in many individuals. Strong co-occurrence of HLA alleles, especially DR and DQ, made assigning TCR associations to individual alleles difficult. In a later analysis, 15,000 to 20,000 TCR beta sequences were associated with specific HLA alleles at a false discovery rate of 0.05. Cytomegalovirus status was reported to be diagnosed by the classifier with high specificity and sensitivity in both the original and validation cohorts. Correlated functional status among segregating V segments might reflect linkage disequilibrium, but an unknown experimental factor could not be ruled out. Because counts were too low, more than 15 rarely observed V segments, including chromosome 9 orphons, were left out of the earlier analysis of several hundred of the donors.

The receptor was isolated from a female donor in good health and CMV-seronegative. The sequenced material came from PBMCs. The V and J genes are TRBV6-5 and TRBJ1-5; the D region possibly corresponds to TRBD1 (6 bases align). The nucleotides are TGTGCCAGCAGTTATCTAGGGGGTCAGCCCCAGCATTTT. Its amino acids are CASSYLGGQPQHF.